Below are 12 T cell receptor beta chains sequenced from a single sample in a study. TCRdb passed the RT-PCR reads through MiXCR, listing each CDR3 protein once. Among more than 550,000 distinct CDR3 sequences, more than 13% were seen once, and the ten largest hold roughly 3.9%. The sequencing input was memory CD4+ T cells from blood. Source of these receptors: a female donor in good health, serving as a healthy control.

CDR3 residues: CASSVDPGSNSPLHF. CDR3 DNA: TGTGCCAGCAGCGTAGATCCGGGAAGTAATTCACCCCTCCACTTT. The chain recombines TRBV9 with TRBJ1-6, with unresolved D. The V end lost 0 bases, the J end lost 6 bases, and 10 bases lay between the germline ends. Germline CDR1 is SGDLS and CDR2 is YYNGEE. The CDR3 is 15 amino acids. The entire variable domain, with the rest obtained from reference TRBV9 and TRBJ1-6, is as follows: DSGVTQTPKHLITATGQRVTLRCSPRSGDLSVYWYQQSLDQGLQFLIQYYNGEERAKGNILERFSAQQFPDLHSELNLSSLELGDSALYFCASSVDPGSNSPLHFGNGTRLTVT.

The table lists this clonotype with a few counts. This chain joins TRBV6-6 and TRBJ1-1; D gene uncertain. Germline values: CDR1 MNHNY, CDR2 SVGAGI (reference sequence). Trimming took off 2 bases at V and 3 bases at J, with 4 bases between the two ends. CDR3 size: 12 residues. The CDR3 region is CASSYPYTEAFF. CDR3 DNA sequence: TGTGCCAGCAGTTACCCGTACACTGAAGCTTTCTTT.

This chain uses TRBV27 with TRBJ2-3; D perhaps matches TRBD2 (5 bases). CDR3 size: 14 residues. Germline V gene data show CDR1 as MNHEY and CDR2 as SMNVEV (reference sequence). V was trimmed by 7 bases and J by 5 bases, leaving 16 bases between them. As DNA, the CDR3 is TGTGCCAGCACCCTCCTCGGCCGGGGAGATACGCAGTATTTT. Protein: CASTLLGRGDTQYF.

The table lists this clonotype with many counts. The rearrangement links TRBV15 to TRBJ2-5, with D possibly matching TRBD1 (5 bases). Germline loops: CDR1 LNHNV, CDR2 YYDKDF (reference sequence). Trimming cost V 0 bases and J 4 bases, with 12 bases left between them. CDR3 length equals 15 residues. CDR3 sequence (DNA): TGTGCCACCAGCAGAGATAGAACAGGTGGAGAGACCCAGTACTTC. Its protein is CATSRDRTGGETQYF.

The chain uses TRBV19 and TRBJ2-1, with 9 bases aligning to TRBD2. Germline loops: CDR1 LNHDA, CDR2 SQIVND (reference sequence). This CDR3 has 14 amino acids. Germline trimming cut 6 bases from V and 8 bases from J; bases unmatched to any gene: 8. The CDR3, as DNA: TGTGCCAGTAGGAAACCAGCGGGAGGTGATGAGCAGTTCTTC. This codes for CASRKPAGGDEQFF.

This clonotype was detected only a few times. V usage is TRBV12-3 or TRBV12-4 and J usage is TRBJ2-7, with D possibly TRBD2 on 5 matching bases. Between the trimmed V and J ends, which lost 2 bases and 6 bases, there was a span of 14 bases. The CDR3 has 14 residues. CDR3 DNA: TGTGCCAGCAGTTTATGGGCTGCCAGCGGCGAGCAGTACTTC. It codes for CASSLWAASGEQYF.

This chain links TRBV12-3 or TRBV12-4 with TRBJ2-2; the D gene is possibly TRBD1 (5 bases). There are 16 residues in the CDR3. The ends were cut back, 2 bases at V and 10 bases at J, with 20 bases in the middle. CDR3 region: CASSLFLGVLSEELFF. DNA for the CDR3: TGTGCCAGCAGTTTATTTCTAGGGGTATTATCGGAGGAGCTGTTTTTT.

The table lists this clonotype with a few counts. This chain links TRBV3-1 with TRBJ2-2, with TRBD1 as a possible D gene (6 bases). V gave up 3 bases and J gave up 5 bases, with 19 bases separating them. CDR1 is LGHDT, CDR2 YNNKEL, per germline (reference sequence). The CDR3 covers 17 residues. In DNA form, the CDR3 reads TGTGCCAGCAGCCAGTATCTGGGGGCCTCGGGTACCGGGGAGCTGTTTTTT. This encodes CASSQYLGASGTGELFF. The full variable domain, rest sourced from reference TRBV3-1 and TRBJ2-2, is DTAVSQTPKYLVTQMGNDKSIKCEQNLGHDTMYWYKQDSKKFLKIMFSYNNKELIINETVPNRFSPKSPDKAHLNLHINSLELGDSAVYFCASSQYLGASGTGELFFGEGSRLTVL.

In this sample, this clonotype turned up many times. J is TRBJ2-1 and V is TRBV7-2; a possible D gene is TRBD2 (5 bases). The CDR3 runs to 15 residues. V was pared by 5 bases and J by 5 bases, with 16 bases between. Germline V gives CDR1 SGHTA, CDR2 FQGNSA. The CDR3: CASSTDSSPHNEQFF. CDR3 nucleotide sequence: TGTGCCAGCAGCACGGACTCTTCCCCGCACAATGAGCAGTTCTTC. The entire variable domain, with the rest obtained from reference TRBV7-2 and TRBJ2-1, is as follows: GAGVSQSPSNKVTEKGKDVELRCDPISGHTALYWYRQSLGQGLEFLIYFQGNSAPDKSGLPSDRFSAERTGGSVSTLTIQRTQQEDSAVYLCASSTDSSPHNEQFFGPGTRLTVL.

This chain uses TRBV6-4 with TRBJ1-2; no clear D gene. Per the germline V gene, CDR1 is MRHNA and CDR2 is SNTAGT. The V and J ends lost 0 bases and 0 bases respectively, with 11 bases between them. This CDR3 contains 16 residues. The CDR3 sequence is CASSDSYELPNYGYTF. The DNA of the CDR3 is TGTGCCAGCAGTGACTCGTATGAGTTGCCTAACTATGGCTACACCTTC.

There are a few counts of this clonotype. The rearrangement joins TRBV7-9 to TRBJ1-4, with D unclear. The CDR3 sequence is 15 residues long. V was pared by 5 bases and J by 8 bases, with 18 bases between. Germline V gene data show CDR1 as SEHNR and CDR2 as FQNEAQ (reference sequence). The CDR3: CASSAQPGEFEKLFF. For the CDR3, the DNA is TGTGCCAGCAGCGCCCAACCGGGCGAATTCGAAAAACTGTTTTTT.

This chain joins TRBV5-1 and TRBJ1-5; D not certain. The germline V gene has CDR1 SGHRS and CDR2 YFSETQ. V lost 2 bases and J lost 5, with 11 bases in between. CDR3 length equals 14 residues. The CDR3 loop is CASSFNGDDQPQHF. The DNA for the CDR3 is TGCGCCAGCAGCTTTAATGGTGACGATCAGCCCCAGCATTTT.